This T cell receptor beta chain emerged from a study of T cell changes during pregnancy in multiple sclerosis. V lost 2 bases to trimming and J lost 7 bases; unmatched junction nucleotides: 12. Germline V lookup: CDR1 SQVTM, CDR2 ANQGSEA. This CDR3 region has 16 residues. Generated by immunoSEQ multiplex PCR, the TCRdb table keeps only in-frame clones and is missing some. This sample has tens of thousands of clones; roughly 85% occur once, and the top ten carry about 1.2%. This specimen was CD4+ T cells from peripheral blood mononuclear cells, taken before pregnancy. This sequence originates from a female donor with multiple sclerosis, enrolled in a pregnancy study. The V call is TRBV29-1, the J call TRBJ1-4; 8 bases are a match to TRBD1. In DNA form, the CDR3 reads TGCAGCGTTGAATACCCTCCCGGACAGGGTACTGAAAAACTGTTTTTT. Its translation: CSVEYPPGQGTEKLFF.